Sequencing of this T cell receptor (beta chain) was carried out in a study of beta chain features in type 1 diabetes. The germline gives CDR1 LNHDA, CDR2 SQIVND (reference sequence). V lost 6 bases to trimming and J lost 2 bases, with 12 bases between them. This CDR3 is 14 amino acids long. Of note for this clone: Its specificity is not known.

General study findings and limits: When Type 1 diabetes patients were examined, their TCRB CDR3s proved moderately but significantly shorter in all four CD4+ subsets.

Investigators reverse transcribed all isolated RNA, so they sequenced expressed TCRB transcripts. Using immunoSEQ multiplex PCR, the repertoire was profiled, and TCRdb retains in-frame clones only, with some absent. The sample holds 100,000 to 150,000 clones; 9% are singletons and the top ten take 0.7% to 0.85%. The rearrangement uses TRBV19 and TRBJ2-3, with D possibly matching TRBD1 (6 bases). This TCR derives from a man under 40 with type 1 diabetes. Sequenced input: central memory CD4+ T cells from blood. The CDR3 DNA follows: TGTGCCAGTAGCCGGACAGATAACACAGATACGCAGTATTTT. Translating it yields CASSRTDNTDTQYF.